This T cell receptor beta chain was documented in a study of cytomegalovirus exposure and HLA in healthy donors. Primers: 60 Vbeta forward and 13 Jbeta reverse. Sequencing used immunoSEQ multiplex PCR; TCRdb keeps in-frame clones, though not all of them. The repertoire holds some 250,000 clones, with 82% as singletons. This CDR3 spans 15 amino acids. Trimming took 3 bases from V and 8 from J; bases not matched to a gene: 8. The V gene's germline CDR1 is SGDLS and CDR2 YYNGEE. Material for sequencing was PBMCs. V is TRBV9 and J is TRBJ1-4; 9 nucleotides match TRBD1. The sequence was obtained from a woman between 40 and 55 years old in good health and CMV-seropositive. CDR3 coding DNA: TGTGCCAGCAGCGCCTCCAAGGACAGGGGCGAAAAACTGTTTTTT. This sequence encodes CASSASKDRGEKLFF.